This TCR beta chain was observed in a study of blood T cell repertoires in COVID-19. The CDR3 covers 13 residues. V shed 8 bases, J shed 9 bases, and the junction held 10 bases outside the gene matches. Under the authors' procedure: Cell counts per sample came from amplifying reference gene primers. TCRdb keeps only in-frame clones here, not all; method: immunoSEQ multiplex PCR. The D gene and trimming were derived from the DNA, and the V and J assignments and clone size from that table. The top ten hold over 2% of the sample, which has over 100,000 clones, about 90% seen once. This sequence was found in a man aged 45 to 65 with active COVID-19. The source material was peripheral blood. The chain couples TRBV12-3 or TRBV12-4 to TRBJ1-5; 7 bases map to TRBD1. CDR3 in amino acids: CASAKETGVPQHF. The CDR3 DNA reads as TGTGCCAGCGCCAAAGAAACAGGGGTGCCCCAGCATTTT.